Reported below is one TCR beta chain. The CDR3 extends over 15 amino acids. V lost 3 bases, J lost 5 bases, and 4 bases stayed unmatched. Germline loops: CDR1 LNHNV, CDR2 YYDKDF (reference sequence). Methods used by the authors: Reference gene primer amplification yielded estimated nucleated cell counts. Assay used: immunoSEQ multiplex PCR; TCRdb lists only in-frame clones, some missing. V, J and clone size are taken as reported in that table, and D and trimming were inferred from the DNA itself. This table holds 150,000 or so clones, roughly 85% found once. These data come from a study of blood T cell repertoires in COVID-19. Study details: Italy, Spain and the United States were the sources of the convalescent and acute COVID-19 samples. T cells, B-cell-depleted T cells, or PBMCs supplied cDNA or gDNA.

The TCR sequence derives from a human donor in a cohort sampled during active COVID-19. Sequencing was carried out using peripheral blood. The chain carries TRBV15 and TRBJ2-7; 13 bases align to TRBD2. CDR3 sequence (DNA): TGTGCCACCAGCAGTTACGGACTAGCGGGGGACGAGCAGTACTTC. It specifies CATSSYGLAGDEQYF.